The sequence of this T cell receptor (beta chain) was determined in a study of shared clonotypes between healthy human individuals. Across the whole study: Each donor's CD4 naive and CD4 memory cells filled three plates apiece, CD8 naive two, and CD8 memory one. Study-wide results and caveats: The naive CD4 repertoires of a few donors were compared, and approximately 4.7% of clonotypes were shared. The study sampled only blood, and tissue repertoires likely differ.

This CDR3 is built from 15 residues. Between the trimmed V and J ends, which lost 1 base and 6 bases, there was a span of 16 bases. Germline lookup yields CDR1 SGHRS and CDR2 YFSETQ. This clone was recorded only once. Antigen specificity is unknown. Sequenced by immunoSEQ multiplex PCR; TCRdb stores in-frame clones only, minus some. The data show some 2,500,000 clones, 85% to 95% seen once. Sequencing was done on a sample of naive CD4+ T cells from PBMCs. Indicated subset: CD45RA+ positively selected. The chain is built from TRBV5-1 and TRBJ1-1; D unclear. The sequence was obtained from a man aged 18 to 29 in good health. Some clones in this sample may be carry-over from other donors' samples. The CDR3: CASSLTLEGWAEAFF. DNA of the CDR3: TGCGCCAGCAGCTTGACCTTGGAAGGTTGGGCTGAAGCTTTCTTT.